The 15 T cell receptor beta chains listed next were all sequenced from one sample in a study of CD8 T cells in Susac syndrome. An amount of RNA that ranged from roughly 0.5 to 1 ug was reverse transcribed with random hexamers. TCRdb ran MiXCR on the immunoSEQ multiplex PCR reads and lists one entry per CDR3 protein. The table lists 250,000 to 300,000 distinct CDR3 sequences, almost 85% of them singletons, with around 0.2% in the top ten. Sequenced: CD8+ T cells from PBMCs. The receptors stem from a human donor with multiple sclerosis.

The genes are TRBV27 and TRBJ2-5; perhaps D is TRBD1 or TRBD2 (5 bases each). Germline V gene data show CDR1 as MNHEY and CDR2 as SMNVEV (reference sequence). This CDR3 is built from 15 residues. V was pared by 1 base and J by 1 base, with 10 bases between. CDR3 in DNA: TGTGCCAGCAGTTTATTGGGGGAGCCCCAAGAGACCCAGTACTTC. Its protein product is CASSLLGEPQETQYF.

The chain combines TRBV5-1 with TRBJ2-1, with a possible D match to TRBD2 (6 bases). CDR3 size: 16 residues. V dropped 3 bases and J dropped 0 bases, with 13 bases sitting between them. Germline V lookup: CDR1 SGHRS, CDR2 YFSETQ. CDR3 in DNA: TGCGCCAGCAGCTCCCCGGGACTGAGCTCCTACAATGAGCAGTTCTTC. This gives the protein CASSSPGLSSYNEQFF.

V is TRBV15 and J is TRBJ2-1; the D gene is possibly TRBD1 (6 bases). The V end lost 0 bases, the J end lost 2 bases, and 8 bases lay between the germline ends. The CDR3 is 15 residues long. Germline V gives CDR1 LNHNV, CDR2 YYDKDF (reference sequence). The CDR3 bases are TGTGCCACCAGCAGAGATGGGGGCGCCTACAATGAGCAGTTCTTC. It is translated as CATSRDGGAYNEQFF.

The chain recombines TRBV5-6 with TRBJ1-6; 7 nucleotides align to TRBD1. The J segment lost 8 bases and the V segment lost 0 bases, leaving 2 bases of the junction unmatched. Per the germline V gene, CDR1 is SGHDT and CDR2 is YYEEEE. The CDR3 has 14 amino acids. CDR3 region: CASSLARGHSPLHF. The CDR3 coding sequence is TGTGCCAGCAGCTTGGCTAGGGGGCATTCACCCCTCCACTTT. Combining the CDR3 with reference TRBV5-6 and TRBJ1-6 gives the whole variable domain DAGVTQSPTHLIKTRGQQVTLRCSPKSGHDTVSWYQQALGQGPQFIFQYYEEEERQRGNFPDRFSGHQFPNYSSELNVNALLLGDSALYLCASSLARGHSPLHFGNGTRLTVT.

V gene TRBV4-2 combines with J gene TRBJ1-4; 7 nucleotides line up with TRBD1. Germline loops: CDR1 LGHNA, CDR2 YNFKEQ. Germline trimming cut 7 bases from V and 0 bases from J; bases unmatched to any gene: 11. The CDR3 extends over 17 amino acids. CDR3 in amino acids: CASTLAAGGSTNEKLFF. The CDR3 bases are TGTGCCAGCACTTTAGCGGCAGGGGGGTCAACTAATGAAAAACTGTTTTTT.

V is TRBV24-1 and J is TRBJ1-2, with no clear D. Trimming stripped 7 bases from V and 5 bases from J, with 7 bases between. Germline V gene sequence: CDR1 KGHDR, CDR2 SFDVKD. CDR3 size: 11 residues. The CDR3 sequence: CATSDAYGYTF. The CDR3 DNA sequence: TGTGCCACCAGCGACGCATATGGCTACACCTTC.

This clonotype was seen just once. The V call is TRBV7-4, the J call TRBJ1-1, with D tentatively TRBD1 (6 bases). V lost 1 base and J lost 4, with 16 bases in between. The CDR3 is made up of 16 amino acids. Per the germline V gene, CDR1 is SGHVT and CDR2 is SQSDAQ. This CDR3 is CASSLGGGRGTTEAFF. The DNA for the CDR3 is TGTGCCAGCAGCTTAGGAGGGGGGAGGGGGACCACTGAAGCTTTCTTT.

The V call is TRBV27, the J call TRBJ2-7; 12 bases align to TRBD2. The ends lost 4 bases at V and 0 bases at J; junction bases unmatched: 4. The CDR3 has 16 amino acids. The V gene's germline CDR1 is MNHEY and CDR2 SMNVEV (reference sequence). The CDR3 DNA sequence: TGTGCCAGCAGTTCCTGGACTAGCGGGAACTCCTACGAGCAGTACTTC. Protein product: CASSSWTSGNSYEQYF.

The chain employs TRBV3-1 and TRBJ1-5; 8 bases map to TRBD1. The ends lost 0 bases at V and 10 bases at J; junction bases unmatched: 11. The CDR3 is made up of 16 amino acids. Germline-derived CDR1 and CDR2 are LGHDT and YNNKEL (reference sequence). The CDR3 nucleotides read TGTGCCAGCAGCCAAGACACTAGGACAGGGTCTATTCCCCAGCATTTT. Amino acids: CASSQDTRTGSIPQHF.

V gene TRBV7-9 combines with J gene TRBJ1-6; 7 bases agree with TRBD1. There are 14 residues in the CDR3. J lost 7 bases, V lost 5 bases, and 5 bases had no gene match. CDR1 is SEHNR, CDR2 FQNEAQ, per germline (reference sequence). The chain's CDR3 is CASSRGQSNSPLHF. In nucleotides, the CDR3 is TGTGCCAGCAGCCGGGGACAGTCGAATTCACCCCTCCACTTT.

The count of this clonotype is one. The chain carries TRBV28 and TRBJ1-1, with D maybe TRBD1 (6 bases). V lost 10 bases, J lost 3 bases, and 24 bases lay in between. Per germline, CDR1 MDHEN and CDR2 SYDVKM. The CDR3 covers 16 residues. CDR3 DNA sequence: TGTGCCACCCAGGGGACAAAGGGGTGGGTCGACACTGAAGCTTTCTTT. Amino acids: CATQGTKGWVDTEAFF.

The count of this clonotype is one. This chain uses TRBV27 with TRBJ1-1; 9 positions match TRBD1. V lost 7 bases, J lost 1 base, and 7 bases stayed unmatched. CDR3 length equals 15 residues. Per the germline V gene, CDR1 is MNHEY and CDR2 is SMNVEV (reference sequence). This chain's CDR3 is CASTGQGLKNTEAFF. The CDR3 nucleotides read TGTGCCAGCACGGGACAGGGCCTTAAGAACACTGAAGCTTTCTTT.

J is TRBJ1-1 and V is TRBV10-3; TRBD1 might be the D (6 bases). Looked up from germline, CDR1 is ENHRY and CDR2 is SYGVKD. V lost 8 bases, J lost 0 bases, and 10 bases lay in between. The CDR3 runs 13 residues. The CDR3 nucleotides are TGTGCCATCGGGGACACCTTGAACACTGAAGCTTTCTTT. Translated: CAIGDTLNTEAFF.

The J gene is TRBJ2-3, the V gene TRBV10-3; 7 bases align to TRBD1. V shed 9 bases, J shed 3 bases, and the junction held 21 bases outside the gene matches. This CDR3 is 18 amino acids long. Germline V gene lookup returns CDR1 ENHRY and CDR2 SYGVKD. The CDR3, as DNA: TGTGCCATTCGAAGGGGGCAGGAGACTACACCCTTGACAGATACGCAGTATTTT. This encodes CAIRRGQETTPLTDTQYF.

The V call is TRBV5-4, the J call TRBJ2-1; 7 nucleotides agree with TRBD1. After removal of 2 bases from V and 5 bases from J, the junction contained 4 bases not matched to a gene. The CDR3 has 14 amino acids. The V gene's germline CDR1 is SGHNT and CDR2 YYREEE (reference sequence). CDR3 amino acids: CASSFRDSDNEQFF. DNA of the CDR3: TGTGCCAGCAGCTTCCGGGACAGCGACAATGAGCAGTTCTTC.